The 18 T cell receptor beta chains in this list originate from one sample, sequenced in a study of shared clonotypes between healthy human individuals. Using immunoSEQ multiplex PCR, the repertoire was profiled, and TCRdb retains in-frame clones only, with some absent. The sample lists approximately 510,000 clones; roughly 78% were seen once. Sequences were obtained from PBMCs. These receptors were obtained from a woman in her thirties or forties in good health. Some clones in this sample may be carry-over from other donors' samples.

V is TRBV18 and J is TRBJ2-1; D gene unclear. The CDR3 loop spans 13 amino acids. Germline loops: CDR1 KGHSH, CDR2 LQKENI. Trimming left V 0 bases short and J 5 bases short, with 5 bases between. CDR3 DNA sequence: TGTGCCAGCTCACCACCAGCCCACAATGAGCAGTTCTTC. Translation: CASSPPAHNEQFF.

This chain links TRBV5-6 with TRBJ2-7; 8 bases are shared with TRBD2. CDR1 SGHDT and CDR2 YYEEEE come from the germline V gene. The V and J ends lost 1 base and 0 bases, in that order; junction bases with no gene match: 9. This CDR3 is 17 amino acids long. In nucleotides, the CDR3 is TGTGCCAGCAGCTTGTGGACGGAGCGGGGGTACTCCTACGAGCAGTACTTC. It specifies CASSLWTERGYSYEQYF.

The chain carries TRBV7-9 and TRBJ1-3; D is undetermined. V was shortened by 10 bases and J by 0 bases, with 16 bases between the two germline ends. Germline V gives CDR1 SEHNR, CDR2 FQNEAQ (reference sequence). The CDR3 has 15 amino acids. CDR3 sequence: CATAPQSISGNTIYF. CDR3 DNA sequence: TGTGCCACCGCCCCCCAAAGTATCTCTGGAAACACCATATATTTT.

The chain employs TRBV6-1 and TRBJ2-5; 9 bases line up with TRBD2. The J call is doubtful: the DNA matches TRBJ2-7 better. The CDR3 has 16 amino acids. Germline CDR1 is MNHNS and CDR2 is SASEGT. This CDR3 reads CASSEDSFSGRYEQYF. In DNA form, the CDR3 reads TGTGCCAGCAGTGAAGATTCTTTTAGCGGGAGATACGAGCAGTACTTC.

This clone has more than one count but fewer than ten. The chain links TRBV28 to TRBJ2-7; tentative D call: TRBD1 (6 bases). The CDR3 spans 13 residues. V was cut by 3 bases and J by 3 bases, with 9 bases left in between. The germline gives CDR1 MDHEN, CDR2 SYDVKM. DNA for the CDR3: TGTGCCAGCAGTTTGAACAGGGTCTACGAGCAGTACTTC. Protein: CASSLNRVYEQYF.

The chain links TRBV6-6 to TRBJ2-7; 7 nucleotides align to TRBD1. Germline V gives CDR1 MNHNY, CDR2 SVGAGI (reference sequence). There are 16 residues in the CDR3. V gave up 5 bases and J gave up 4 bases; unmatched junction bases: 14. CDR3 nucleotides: TGTGCCAGCAGTCTCTCGACAGGGATGGTCGCTTACGAGCAGTACTTC. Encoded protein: CASSLSTGMVAYEQYF.

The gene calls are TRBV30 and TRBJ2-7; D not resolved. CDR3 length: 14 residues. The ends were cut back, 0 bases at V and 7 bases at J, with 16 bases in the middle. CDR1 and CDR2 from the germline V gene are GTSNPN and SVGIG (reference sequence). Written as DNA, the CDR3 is TGTGCCTGGAGTGTAAATACGGAGACCAAAGAGCAGTACTTC. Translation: CAWSVNTETKEQYF.

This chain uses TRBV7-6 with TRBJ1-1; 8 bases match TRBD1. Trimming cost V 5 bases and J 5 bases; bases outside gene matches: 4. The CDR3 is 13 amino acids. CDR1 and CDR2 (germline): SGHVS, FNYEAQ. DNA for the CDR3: TGTGCCAGCAGCACGGACAGGGCTACTGAAGCTTTCTTT. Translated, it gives CASSTDRATEAFF.

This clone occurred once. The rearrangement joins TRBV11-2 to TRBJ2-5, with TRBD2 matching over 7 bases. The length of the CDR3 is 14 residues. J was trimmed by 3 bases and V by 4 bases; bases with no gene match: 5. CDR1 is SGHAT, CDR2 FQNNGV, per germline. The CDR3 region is CASSSAGVEETQYF. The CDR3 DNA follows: TGTGCCAGCAGCTCGGCGGGAGTGGAAGAGACCCAGTACTTC.

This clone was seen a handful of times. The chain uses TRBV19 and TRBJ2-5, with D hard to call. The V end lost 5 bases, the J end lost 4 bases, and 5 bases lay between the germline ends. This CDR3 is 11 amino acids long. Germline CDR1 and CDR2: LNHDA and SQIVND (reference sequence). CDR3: CASSRRETQYF. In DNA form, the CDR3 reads TGTGCCAGTAGTCGCAGAGAGACCCAGTACTTC.

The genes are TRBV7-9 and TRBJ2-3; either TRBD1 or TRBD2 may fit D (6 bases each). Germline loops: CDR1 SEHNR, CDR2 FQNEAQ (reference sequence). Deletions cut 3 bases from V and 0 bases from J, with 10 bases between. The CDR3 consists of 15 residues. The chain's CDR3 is CASSFRRGSTDTQYF. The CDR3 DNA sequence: TGTGCCAGCAGCTTTCGGAGGGGGAGCACAGATACGCAGTATTTT.

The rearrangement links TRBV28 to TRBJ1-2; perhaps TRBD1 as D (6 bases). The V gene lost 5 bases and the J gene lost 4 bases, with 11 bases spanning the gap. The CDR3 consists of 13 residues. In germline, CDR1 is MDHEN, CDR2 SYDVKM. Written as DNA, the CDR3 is TGTGCCAGCAGTCGAGGAGGGGGCTATGGCTACACCTTC. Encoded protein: CASSRGGGYGYTF.

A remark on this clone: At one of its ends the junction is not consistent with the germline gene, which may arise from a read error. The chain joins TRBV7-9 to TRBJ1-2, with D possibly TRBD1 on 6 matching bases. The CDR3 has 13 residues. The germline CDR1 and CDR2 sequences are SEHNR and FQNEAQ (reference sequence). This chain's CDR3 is CASSPDSYYGYAF. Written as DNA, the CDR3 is TGTGCCAGCAGCCCGGACAGTTACTATGGCTACGCCTTC.

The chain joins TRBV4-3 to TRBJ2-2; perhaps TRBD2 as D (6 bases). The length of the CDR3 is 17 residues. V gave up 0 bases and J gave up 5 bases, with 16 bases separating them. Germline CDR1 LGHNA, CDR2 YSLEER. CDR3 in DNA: TGCGCCAGCAGCCAAGAAGTGGCGGGACCCTTAACCGGGGAGCTGTTTTTT. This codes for CASSQEVAGPLTGELFF.

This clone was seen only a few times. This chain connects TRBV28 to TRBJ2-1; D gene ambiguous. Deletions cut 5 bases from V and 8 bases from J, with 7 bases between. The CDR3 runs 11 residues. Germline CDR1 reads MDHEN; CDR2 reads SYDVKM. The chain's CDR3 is CASSNWYEQFF. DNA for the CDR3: TGTGCCAGCAGTAACTGGTATGAGCAGTTCTTC. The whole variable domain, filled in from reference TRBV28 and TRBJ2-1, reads DVKVTQSSRYLVKRTGEKVFLECVQDMDHENMFWYRQDPGLGLRLIYFSYDVKMKEKGDIPEGYSVSREKKERFSLILESASTNQTSMYLCASSNWYEQFFGPGTRLTVL.

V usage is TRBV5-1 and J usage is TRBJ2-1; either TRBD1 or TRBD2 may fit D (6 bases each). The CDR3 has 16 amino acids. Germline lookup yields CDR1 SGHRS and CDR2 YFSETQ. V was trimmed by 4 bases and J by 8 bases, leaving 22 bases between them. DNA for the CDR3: TGCGCCAGCAGCCAAAGGACAGTAGGGGGGCGGGATGAGCAGTTCTTC. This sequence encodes CASSQRTVGGRDEQFF.

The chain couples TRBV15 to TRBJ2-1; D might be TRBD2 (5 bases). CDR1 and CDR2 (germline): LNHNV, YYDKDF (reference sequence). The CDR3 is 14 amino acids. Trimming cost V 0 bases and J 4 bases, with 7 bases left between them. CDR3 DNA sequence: TGTGCCACCAGCAGAGATGGGAGTTACAATGAGCAGTTCTTC. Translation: CATSRDGSYNEQFF.

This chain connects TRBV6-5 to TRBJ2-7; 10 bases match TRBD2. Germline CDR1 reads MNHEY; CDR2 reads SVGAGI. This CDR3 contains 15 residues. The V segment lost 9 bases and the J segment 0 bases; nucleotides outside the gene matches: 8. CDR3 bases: TGTGCCAGTTATTCTAGGACTAGCGGCTCCTACGAGCAGTACTTC. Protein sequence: CASYSRTSGSYEQYF.